This T cell receptor beta chain was recorded in a study of shared clonotypes between healthy human individuals. The study separated CD4+ cells into CD45RA+ naive and CD45RA-negative memory subsets. As concerns this clone: Its specificity is unknown.

Produced via immunoSEQ multiplex PCR; TCRdb's table is partial and in-frame only. The repertoire includes some 550,000 clones, approximately 97% of them detected once, and about 0.057% sits in the top ten. General study results and limits: When compared with the clonotypes that were shared by all four sorted-subset donors, the non-shared clonotypes turned out to have lower generation probabilities.

Sequences were obtained from naive CD4+ T cells sorted from blood. This sample's subset: CD45RA+ positively selected. This TCR was recovered from a woman aged 30 to 39 in good health.

The CDR3 sequence: CASSFRHRGQGEAFF. For the CDR3, the DNA is TGTGCCAGCAGTTTCCGACACAGGGGTCAAGGTGAAGCTTTCTTT. The chain couples TRBV27 to TRBJ1-1, with 7 bases matching TRBD1. CDR3 length equals 15 residues. Trimming removed 3 bases from V and 7 bases from J; junction bases left unmatched: 11. Germline loops: CDR1 MNHEY, CDR2 SMNVEV (reference sequence).